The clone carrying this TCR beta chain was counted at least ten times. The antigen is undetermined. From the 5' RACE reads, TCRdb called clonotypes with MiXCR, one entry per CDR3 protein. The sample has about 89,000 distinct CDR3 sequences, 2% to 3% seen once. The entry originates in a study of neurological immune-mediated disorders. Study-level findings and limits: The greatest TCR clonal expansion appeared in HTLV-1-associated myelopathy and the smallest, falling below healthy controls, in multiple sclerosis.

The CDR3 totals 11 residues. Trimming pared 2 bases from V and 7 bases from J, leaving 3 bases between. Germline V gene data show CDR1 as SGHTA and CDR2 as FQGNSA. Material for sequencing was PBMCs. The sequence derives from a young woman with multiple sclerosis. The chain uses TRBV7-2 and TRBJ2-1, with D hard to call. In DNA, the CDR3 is TGTGCCAGCAGCTTACTAAATGAGCAGTTCTTC. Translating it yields CASSLLNEQFF.